This T cell receptor beta chain appears in the sequencing data of a study of blood T cell repertoires in COVID-19. Turning to the study itself: Samples taken during acute and convalescent COVID-19 were collected in the United States, Italy and Spain. T cells, B-cell-depleted T cells, or PBMCs provided the cDNA or gDNA that served as material.

Authors' data handling: By means of reference gene primer amplification, nucleated cell counts were estimated. Produced via immunoSEQ multiplex PCR; TCRdb's table is partial and in-frame only. The V and J calls and the clone size are those of that table, but D and trimming were determined from the DNA. The table shows about 77,000 clones, with about 92% occurring only once. From germline, CDR1 is SGHRS and CDR2 YFSETQ. CDR3 size: 13 residues. V shed 2 bases and J 3 bases; nucleotides not matched to a gene: 1. The receptor comes from a woman aged 80 or older with active or convalescent COVID-19. The chain uses TRBV5-1 and TRBJ2-7; 8 nucleotides agree with TRBD1. Sample: peripheral blood. DNA of the CDR3: TGCGCCAGCAGCTTCACAGGGGGCTACGAGCAGTACTTC. Translating it yields CASSFTGGYEQYF. Using reference TRBV5-1 and TRBJ2-7 for the parts outside the CDR3, the full variable domain is KAGVTQTPRYLIKTRGQQVTLSCSPISGHRSVSWYQQTPGQGLQFLFEYFSETQRNKGNFPGRFSGRQFSNSRSEMNVSTLELGDSALYLCASSFTGGYEQYFGPGTRLTVT.